The 30 T cell receptor beta chains listed next were all sequenced from one sample in a study of vaccination and CD4 T cells after COVID-19. Oncomine TCR Beta short-read sequencing was applied to DNA from cultured CD4+ T cells. TCRdb passed the PCR reads through MiXCR, listing each CDR3 protein once. The sample gives 25,000 or so distinct CDR3 sequences, approximately 44% of which show up once; roughly 19% is in the top ten. These receptors have no known antigen. The treatment was: approximately 9-day PBMC culture with coronavirus spike peptide pools or control peptides (ViraFEST assay). This specimen was CD4+ T cells from blood, cultured in vitro, taken before SARS-CoV-2 vaccination. The receptors shown here come from a human donor who received a COVID-19 vaccine.

In this sample, this clonotype turned up a few times. The chain carries TRBV7-3 and TRBJ1-1, with unresolved D. CDR3 length: 14 residues. From germline, CDR1 is SGHTA and CDR2 FQGTGA. The germline V and J ends were trimmed by 5 bases and 0 bases, with 10 bases remaining between them. CDR3 sequence: CASSLSTVNTEAFF. CDR3 nucleotide sequence: TGTGCCAGCAGCCTTTCGACGGTGAACACTGAAGCTTTCTTT.

J is TRBJ2-3 and V is TRBV20-1; D remains unclear. Germline assignment: CDR1 DFQATT and CDR2 SNEGSKA (reference sequence). The CDR3 contains 15 residues. Trimming took 3 bases from V and 0 from J, leaving 13 bases between them. Written as DNA, the CDR3 is TGCAGTGCTAGTGACGGATCCACTAGCACAGATACGCAGTATTTT. Amino acids: CSASDGSTSTDTQYF.

V usage is TRBV7-8 and J usage is TRBJ1-3; the D gene is possibly TRBD1 (5 bases). The CDR3 loop spans 16 amino acids. Germline V gives CDR1 SGHVS, CDR2 FQNEAQ. Trimming took 6 bases from V and 0 from J, leaving 15 bases between them. The CDR3 nucleotides read TGTGCCAGCAGTTCGGGGGTTGGGGTCTCTGGAAACACCATATATTTT. Its translation: CASSSGVGVSGNTIYF.

The chain links TRBV11-1 to TRBJ2-7; no clear D gene. Looked up from germline, CDR1 is SGHAT and CDR2 is FQDESV (reference sequence). This CDR3 has 17 residues. The V gene lost 3 bases and the J gene lost 0 bases, with 18 bases spanning the gap. This CDR3 reads CASSLTPGRFSSYEQYF. CDR3 nucleotides: TGTGCCAGCAGCTTGACCCCGGGTCGTTTTAGCTCCTACGAGCAGTACTTC.

The chain links TRBV7-9 to TRBJ2-5, with 11 bases fitting TRBD1. CDR1 and CDR2 (germline): SEHNR, FQNEAQ (reference sequence). Trimming cost V 3 bases and J 5 bases; bases outside gene matches: 5. The CDR3 totals 15 residues. The DNA for the CDR3 is TGTGCCAGCAGCTTGGACAGGGGGCCCGGGGAGACCCAGTACTTC. Translation gives CASSLDRGPGETQYF.

The chain has TRBV6-4 and TRBJ1-2; TRBD1 matches 9 bases. There are 14 residues in the CDR3. Per the germline V gene, CDR1 is MRHNA and CDR2 is SNTAGT. The V gene end was trimmed by 0 bases and the J gene end by 5 bases; junction bases not matched to a gene: 1. CDR3 amino acids: CASSDSDRGYGYTF. For the CDR3, the DNA is TGTGCCAGCAGTGACTCGGACAGGGGATATGGCTACACCTTC.

V and J are TRBV6-1 and TRBJ1-2; 7 positions match TRBD1. J was trimmed by 5 bases and V by 8 bases; bases with no gene match: 5. The CDR3 totals 12 residues. Per germline, CDR1 MNHNS and CDR2 SASEGT. The CDR3 coding sequence is TGTGCCAGCGGGGACAGCCGATATGGCTACACCTTC. Protein sequence: CASGDSRYGYTF.

The chain joins TRBV15 to TRBJ1-3; D perhaps matches TRBD1 (5 bases). This CDR3 has 19 residues. The V and J ends lost 1 base and 3 bases respectively, with 22 bases between them. The germline CDR1 and CDR2 sequences are LNHNV and YYDKDF (reference sequence). CDR3: CATSRAHPGRGAGGNTIYF. The CDR3 nucleotides are TGTGCCACCAGCAGAGCGCACCCCGGTCGTGGGGCAGGTGGAAACACCATATATTTT.

This clonotype turned up a few times. The gene calls are TRBV2 and TRBJ1-2, with TRBD1 identical over 10 bases. The trim removed 6 bases at V and 8 bases at J, leaving 6 bases unmatched. Germline lookup yields CDR1 SNHLY and CDR2 FYNNEI. The CDR3 consists of 13 residues. The CDR3 DNA reads as TGTGCCAGCAGGGGGGACAGGGGAGGAGGCTACACCTTC. This sequence encodes CASRGDRGGGYTF. The full variable domain, completed using reference TRBV2 and TRBJ1-2, is EPEVTQTPSHQVTQMGQEVILRCVPISNHLYFYWYRQILGQKVEFLVSFYNNEISEKSEIFDDQFSVERPDGSNFTLKIRSTKLEDSAMYFCASRGDRGGGYTFGSGTRLTVV.

This clonotype was observed a handful of times. The chain links TRBV7-8 to TRBJ1-2, with 7 bases identical to TRBD1. The V segment lost 5 bases and the J segment 5 bases; nucleotides outside the gene matches: 11. The V gene's germline CDR1 is SGHVS and CDR2 FQNEAQ. The CDR3 runs to 15 residues. The CDR3 region is CASSGGQSLGYGYTF. The CDR3 DNA reads TGTGCCAGCAGCGGGGGACAGTCTTTAGGATATGGCTACACCTTC.

There are a few counts of this clonotype. The CDR3 coding sequence is TGTGCCAGCAGCTCCCGGACTAGCGGGGACACCGGGGAGCTGTTTTTT. It specifies CASSSRTSGDTGELFF. The chain couples TRBV7-3 to TRBJ2-2; the match to TRBD2 covers 12 bases. J was trimmed by 3 bases and V by 4 bases; bases with no gene match: 3. This CDR3 has 16 amino acids. Germline loops: CDR1 SGHTA, CDR2 FQGTGA.

This chain joins TRBV5-1 and TRBJ1-1, with D maybe TRBD1 (5 bases). Deletions cut 0 bases from V and 4 bases from J, with 19 bases between. The germline gives CDR1 SGHRS, CDR2 YFSETQ. This CDR3 spans 17 amino acids. Here the CDR3 reads CASSLAGAGWGSTEAFF. CDR3 sequence (DNA): TGCGCCAGCAGCTTGGCCGGGGCAGGGTGGGGGAGCACTGAAGCTTTCTTT.

The rearrangement joins TRBV12-3 or TRBV12-4 to TRBJ2-5; 7 nucleotides match TRBD1. This CDR3 has 14 residues. The V and J ends lost 2 bases and 5 bases, in that order; junction bases with no gene match: 5. The CDR3 spells CASSLRGGRETQYF. For the CDR3, the DNA is TGTGCCAGCAGTTTAAGAGGGGGCAGGGAGACCCAGTACTTC.

This chain links TRBV20-1 with TRBJ1-2; D is perhaps TRBD1 (5 bases). The V end was cut by 1 base, the J end by 8 bases, with 8 bases between. Germline V lookup: CDR1 DFQATT, CDR2 SNEGSKA (reference sequence). This CDR3 comprises 11 residues. The CDR3 here is CSARAGGGYTF. DNA of the CDR3: TGCAGTGCTAGAGCTGGGGGAGGCTACACCTTC.

CDR3 residues: CASTKTGMNTEAFF. The DNA of the CDR3 is TGTGCCAGCACAAAAACAGGAATGAACACTGAAGCTTTCTTT. The gene calls are TRBV6-1 and TRBJ1-1; tentative D call: TRBD1 (5 bases). This CDR3 comprises 14 residues. The ends were cut back, 7 bases at V and 0 bases at J, with 12 bases in the middle. Germline lookup yields CDR1 MNHNS and CDR2 SASEGT.

The J gene is TRBJ2-1, the V gene TRBV15; D is uncertain. The germline gives CDR1 LNHNV, CDR2 YYDKDF (reference sequence). Deletions cut 0 bases from V and 4 bases from J, with 7 bases between. The CDR3 sequence is 14 residues long. CDR3: CATSRDNGYNEQFF. The CDR3 DNA sequence: TGTGCCACCAGCAGAGATAACGGATACAATGAGCAGTTCTTC.

The CDR3 region is CASAKATGGSNQPQHF. The CDR3 region has the DNA TGTGCCAGTGCCAAAGCGACAGGGGGAAGCAATCAGCCCCAGCATTTT. The rearrangement links TRBV19 to TRBJ1-5; 9 bases fit TRBD1. The CDR3 contains 16 residues. Looked up from germline, CDR1 is LNHDA and CDR2 is SQIVND (reference sequence). J lost 1 base, V lost 8 bases, and 9 bases had no gene match. Complete variable domain (other parts from reference TRBV19 and TRBJ1-5): DGGITQSPKYLFRKEGQNVTLSCEQNLNHDAMYWYRQDPGQGLRLIYYSQIVNDFQKGDIAEGYSVSREKKESFPLTVTSAQKNPTAFYLCASAKATGGSNQPQHFGDGTRLSIL.

The chain joins TRBV12-3 or TRBV12-4 to TRBJ1-5, with D perhaps matching TRBD1 (5 bases). V lost 2 bases and J 4 bases, leaving 12 bases between the germline ends. The CDR3 totals 15 residues. Here the CDR3 DNA reads TGTGCCAGCAGTTTACGGCAGGGAGGTAATCAGCCCCAGCATTTT. Protein product: CASSLRQGGNQPQHF.

V and J are TRBV20-1 and TRBJ1-5; possible D gene TRBD1, 5 bases. The germline V gene has CDR1 DFQATT and CDR2 SNEGSKA (reference sequence). V was shortened by 5 bases and J by 3 bases, with 17 bases between the two germline ends. This CDR3 contains 15 residues. The CDR3 sequence: CSAQEDRGYNQPQHF. DNA for the CDR3: TGCAGTGCTCAGGAAGACCGGGGGTACAATCAGCCCCAGCATTTT.

This clonotype was observed a handful of times. The chain has TRBV7-2 and TRBJ2-1; 9 bases line up with TRBD2. Germline CDR1 SGHTA, CDR2 FQGNSA. The CDR3 is 17 residues long. V shed 5 bases, J shed 3 bases, and the junction held 11 bases outside the gene matches. CDR3 region: CASSLLPGLAGYNEQFF. DNA for the CDR3: TGTGCCAGCAGCCTACTTCCGGGACTAGCAGGCTACAATGAGCAGTTCTTC.

This sequence joins TRBV27 and TRBJ2-3; TRBD1 aligns across 8 bases. The CDR3 extends over 16 amino acids. V shed 5 bases, J shed 0 bases, and the junction held 7 bases outside the gene matches. Germline V lookup: CDR1 MNHEY, CDR2 SMNVEV (reference sequence). This chain's CDR3 is CASSMIQGVSTDTQYF. CDR3 nucleotide sequence: TGTGCCAGCAGTATGATACAGGGGGTTAGCACAGATACGCAGTATTTT.

The chain uses TRBV9 and TRBJ2-5; no clear D. In germline, CDR1 is SGDLS, CDR2 YYNGEE. CDR3 length: 12 residues. V was shortened by 0 bases and J by 5 bases, with 5 bases between the two germline ends. For the CDR3, the DNA is TGTGCCAGCAGCGTAGGGATGGAGACCCAGTACTTC. Translated: CASSVGMETQYF.

This clonotype was observed a handful of times. V usage is TRBV5-4 and J usage is TRBJ2-3; 8 bases line up with TRBD2. After removal of 0 bases from V and 6 bases from J, the junction contained 3 bases not matched to a gene. Germline V gene sequence: CDR1 SGHNT, CDR2 YYREEE (reference sequence). This CDR3 spans 14 amino acids. The CDR3 DNA reads as TGTGCCAGCAGCTTGGAGCGGGGGAGTGATACGCAGTATTTT. It is translated as CASSLERGSDTQYF.

This clonotype turned up a few times. This chain links TRBV20-1 with TRBJ2-7; 11 nucleotides align to TRBD2. The ends lost 7 bases at V and 6 bases at J; junction bases unmatched: 11. Germline V gene data show CDR1 as DFQATT and CDR2 as SNEGSKA (reference sequence). CDR3 length: 14 amino acids. CDR3 DNA sequence: TGCAGTGTTAAACCCACTAGCGGGGGCTCCGAGCAGTACTTC. This sequence encodes CSVKPTSGGSEQYF.

This clonotype was recorded a few times. The chain carries TRBV19 and TRBJ1-5; a weak D match, TRBD1 (5 bases). Trimming took off 3 bases at V and 10 bases at J, with 16 bases between the two ends. The CDR3 runs to 14 residues. From germline, CDR1 is LNHDA and CDR2 SQIVND (reference sequence). The CDR3 here is CASSMIVAGRPQHF. In nucleotides, the CDR3 is TGTGCCAGTAGTATGATCGTGGCGGGACGCCCCCAGCATTTT.

CDR3 loop: CASFGQMNTEAFF. CDR3 nucleotides: TGTGCCAGCTTTGGACAAATGAACACTGAAGCTTTCTTT. V and J are TRBV27 and TRBJ1-1; TRBD1 might be the D (5 bases). Trimming removed 8 bases at V and 0 bases at J, with 10 bases between. Germline V gene data show CDR1 as MNHEY and CDR2 as SMNVEV (reference sequence). The CDR3 is 13 residues long.

This clonotype was seen a few times. This chain connects TRBV11-3 to TRBJ2-3; D gene unclear. This CDR3 comprises 12 residues. The V gene's germline CDR1 is SGHNT and CDR2 YENEEA. V was trimmed by 4 bases and J by 4 bases, leaving 6 bases between them. This CDR3 reads CASSSGADTQYF. As DNA, the CDR3 is TGTGCCAGCAGCTCCGGCGCAGATACGCAGTATTTT. The complete variable domain, with remaining parts taken from reference TRBV11-3 and TRBJ2-3, reads EAGVVQSPRYKIIEKKQPVAFWCNPISGHNTLYWYLQNLGQGPELLIRYENEEAVDDSQLPKDRFSAERLKGVDSTLKIQPAELGDSAVYLCASSSGADTQYFGPGTRLTVL.

V usage is TRBV6-2 or TRBV6-3 and J usage is TRBJ1-6, with D possibly being TRBD1 (6 bases). This CDR3 region has 13 residues. V lost 6 bases and J 11 bases, leaving 14 bases between the germline ends. Looked up from germline, CDR1 is MNHEY and CDR2 is SVGEGT. In nucleotides, the CDR3 is TGTGCCAGCAGCCGACCAGGGGCGACACCCCTCCACTTT. Its translation is CASSRPGATPLHF.

The chain employs TRBV21-1 and TRBJ2-7; TRBD2 is the table's D call, not checked against the DNA. TRBV21-1 corresponds to a pseudogene. The CDR3 loop spans 17 amino acids. The DNA of the CDR3 is TGTGCCAGCAGCAGGCATGAGACTAGCGGGGGGCCCTACGAGCAGTACTTC. Its protein is CASSRHETSGGPYEQYF.

The chain recombines TRBV6-1 with TRBJ1-3; a possible D gene is TRBD1 (6 bases). V was clipped by 7 bases and J by 2 bases, with 18 bases between them. CDR1 is MNHNS and CDR2 is SASEGT in the germline V gene. The CDR3 totals 16 residues. As DNA, the CDR3 is TGTGCCAGCACAAAAAGGGACACCACCCCTGGAAACACCATATATTTT. Translated, it gives CASTKRDTTPGNTIYF.